This T cell receptor (beta chain) is drawn from a study of T cells in Graves' hyperthyroidism and ophthalmopathy (dated by TCRdb to between 2017 and 2020). Regarding the complete study: Peripheral blood samples were taken at the time of initial diagnosis, prior to any treatment. The 75 to 100 discovery patients were divided at random into training and test sets in a 7:3 ratio. According to the paper, TCR Vbeta CDR3 sequencing was carried out on 135 peripheral blood samples, which came from fewer than 50 ophthalmopathy, 70 to 80 hyperthyroidism and around 17 progressor patients. In addition, the study compared T-cell repertoires in thyroid tissue and in blood from five to seven Graves' hyperthyroidism patients. Prospective prediction of ophthalmopathy was tested in an independent validation cohort consisting of some 18 hyperthyroidism patients and over 15 patients who later progressed to ophthalmopathy. After blood sampling, hyperthyroidism patients were treated with methimazole at a starting dose of 30 mg daily, and ophthalmopathy patients were treated with high-dose intravenous methylprednisolone. To identify distinguishing TCR V-J signatures, a discovery cohort of around 100 patients was used, comprising 40 to 45 with Graves' ophthalmopathy and around 57 with stable Graves' hyperthyroidism. Summary of the overall study and its limitations: Sample size was not statistically predetermined, and blinding of investigators to group allocation was not performed. A model built on a 13 V-J signature distinguished ophthalmopathy from stable hyperthyroidism, reaching 87.88% sensitivity and 81% to 83% specificity in cross-validation and 80%/75% in testing. In validation, the model predicted progression to ophthalmopathy with 55% to 71% sensitivity and about 72% specificity, a median of around 6.6 months before onset. Most expanded thyroid clonotypes (frequency above 0.001) were also detected in blood, a finding suggesting that blood repertoires may reflect thyroid immune responses.

This clonotype was seen a handful of times. The clone's antigen remains unknown. Base qualities are missing; no much larger clone stands one base away. The CDR3 holds 15 amino acids from the cysteine to the phenylalanine. Only the CDR3 DNA stays, 45 bases, in frame from base 1. The junction carries 12 bases between V and J, which are trimmed by 0 bases and 3 bases respectively. Via the germline V gene, CDR1 is SGHRS and CDR2 YFSETQ. Stable Graves' hyperthyroidism was defined as the absence of progression to ophthalmopathy over 18 months of follow-up. The hyperthyroidism patients were between 18 and 65 years old and newly diagnosed, with a disease duration of less than 2 months. The study excluded patients with uncontrolled infections, other autoimmune diseases, pregnancy or lactation. Clinical symptoms, serum thyroxine and TRAb, thyroid ultrasound, and orbital computed tomography formed the basis for the diagnoses. Ficoll-Paque density gradient centrifugation was used to isolate PBMCs from approximately 11 ml of fresh peripheral blood. Total RNA was extracted with Trizol reagent, and quality was checked on an Agilent 2100 Bioanalyzer.

The TCR beta CDR3 regions were amplified from RNA transcripts. A first-round RT-PCR of the TCR CDR3 used the HTBI primer set with the Qiagen OneStep RT-PCR kit. Libraries were constructed in a second round of multiplex PCR, after which size selection and purification were carried out. Paired-end sequencing of the libraries was performed with 100 bp reads on an Illumina HiSeq2000. The authors' analysis ran thus. SOAPnuke was used to process the raw data, with reads discarded if the reads contained adapters or uncalled bases, had a mean Phred below 15, or lacked an exact constant-primer or identifier match. High-quality paired reads were merged with COPE v1.2.5, and unique nucleotide sequences were defined as clonotypes. MiTCR v1.1 was used to align the clonotypes against IMGT TRBV, TRBD and TRBJ reference segments. The analysis was restricted to V-J combinations with a frequency above 0.0001, which together covered 99.2% of the repertoires. A TCS score was defined as the ratio of F50 (clonal expansion) to E x V (chaos), with BLOSUM62-based TCRdist applied between CDR3 peptides within each V-J. Welch's t-statistics and random forest reduced 450 to 600 V-J features to 10 to 15, which were used in a naive Bayes classifier (R e1071). The similarity between thyroid and blood repertoires was quantified using the Morisita-Horn index. In TCRdb, the public reads were trimmed at Q25 with fastp and aligned with MiXCR, with productive beta chains retained. Rows are unified per CDR3 protein, each entry keeping the most common DNA and genes. The V and J calls were determined by TCRdb, not by the authors. A total of about 760,000 distinct CDR3 sequences appear in this sample, about 35% of them only once. The ten most abundant clones make up roughly 31% of the sample.

The chain links TRBV5-1 with TRBJ1-1; a tentative D call is TRBD1 (5 bases match). The material sequenced was blood. The origin of this receptor is a woman in her thirties or forties with Graves' hyperthyroidism. CDR3 loop: CASSLAVAGDTEAFF. The bases read TGCGCCAGCAGCTTGGCCGTCGCGGGGGACACTGAAGCTTTCTTT.